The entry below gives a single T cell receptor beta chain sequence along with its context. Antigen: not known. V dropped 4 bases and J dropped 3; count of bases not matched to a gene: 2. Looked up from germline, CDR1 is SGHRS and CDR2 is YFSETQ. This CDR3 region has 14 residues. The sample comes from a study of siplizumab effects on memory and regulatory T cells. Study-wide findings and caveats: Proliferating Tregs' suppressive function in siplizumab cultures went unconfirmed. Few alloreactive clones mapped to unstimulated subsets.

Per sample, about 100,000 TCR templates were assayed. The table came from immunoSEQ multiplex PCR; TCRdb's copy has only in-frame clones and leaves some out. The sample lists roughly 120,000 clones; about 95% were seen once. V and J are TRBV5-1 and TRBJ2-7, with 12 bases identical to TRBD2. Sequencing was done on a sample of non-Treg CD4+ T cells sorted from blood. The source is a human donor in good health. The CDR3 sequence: CASSTTSGSYEQYF. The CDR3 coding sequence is TGCGCCAGCAGCACGACTAGCGGGAGCTACGAGCAGTACTTC.